The 12 T cell receptor beta chains below come from one sample, sequenced in a study of a mutant IDH1 vaccine in newly diagnosed glioma. This table comes from immunoSEQ multiplex PCR, and its TCRdb copy is limited to in-frame clones, with some not included. The sample holds some 33,000 clones, roughly 78% seen once. Noted time point: week 11, during vaccination. A single vaccine dose contained 300 ug of mutant IDH1 20-mer peptide, and topical imiquimod was used with it. These receptors have no identified antigens. Here the sequenced sample was PBMCs, taken from a glioma patient whose treatment included an IDH1 peptide vaccine. All receptors derive from a man in his thirties or forties with glioma.

The chain is built from TRBV4-1 and TRBJ2-5; perhaps TRBD1 as D (5 bases). The CDR3 is 16 residues long. Germline loops: CDR1 MGHRA, CDR2 YSYEKL. The V end lost 1 base, the J end lost 1 base, and 13 bases lay between the germline ends. CDR3 in amino acids: CASSQGQKPSQETQYF. CDR3 DNA: TGCGCCAGCAGCCAAGGACAGAAACCCAGCCAAGAGACCCAGTACTTC.

Only a few counts were recorded for this clone. V and J are TRBV19 and TRBJ2-5; 9 positions match TRBD1. Germline V CDR1 and CDR2: LNHDA, SQIVND (reference sequence). This CDR3 region has 14 residues. The V gene end was trimmed by 6 bases and the J gene end by 6 bases; junction bases not matched to a gene: 8. CDR3: CASSATGGRQTQYF. The DNA of the CDR3 is TGTGCCAGTAGCGCGACAGGGGGTAGGCAGACCCAGTACTTC.

This chain links TRBV5-6 with TRBJ2-1; D possibly corresponds to TRBD2 (6 bases). The CDR3 is made up of 15 amino acids. V was shortened by 2 bases and J by 2 bases, with 11 bases between the two germline ends. Germline loops: CDR1 SGHDT, CDR2 YYEEEE. DNA of the CDR3: TGTGCCAGCAGCTTTCGGGGGATCCCCTACAATGAGCAGTTCTTC. Translating gives CASSFRGIPYNEQFF.

The chain carries TRBV2 and TRBJ2-1, with D possibly being TRBD2 (5 bases). The CDR3 contains 15 residues. The germline V and J ends were trimmed by 2 bases and 3 bases, with 11 bases remaining between them. Germline-derived CDR1 and CDR2 are SNHLY and FYNNEI. For the CDR3, the DNA is TGTGCCAGCAGTGAAATGGCGGGCGGCTACAATGAGCAGTTCTTC. Encoded protein: CASSEMAGGYNEQFF.

The chain joins TRBV2 to TRBJ2-6; D gene ambiguous. The germline CDR1 and CDR2 sequences are SNHLY and FYNNEI. The CDR3 totals 15 residues. The V gene lost 5 bases and the J gene lost 1 base, with 9 bases spanning the gap. In nucleotides, the CDR3 is TGTGCCAGCAGTTCTGATATTTCTGGGGCCAACGTCCTGACTTTC. Its protein product is CASSSDISGANVLTF.

The chain is built from TRBV4-1 and TRBJ2-7; 9 bases are shared with TRBD1. The CDR3 runs 14 residues. The ends lost 4 bases at V and 2 bases at J; junction bases unmatched: 3. Germline CDR1 and CDR2: MGHRA and YSYEKL. The DNA of the CDR3 is TGCGCCAGCAGCCTAGGACAGGGGACCTACGAGCAGTACTTC. Protein: CASSLGQGTYEQYF.

The chain employs TRBV4-2 and TRBJ2-1, with TRBD1 identical over 8 bases. CDR1 and CDR2 (germline): LGHNA, YNFKEQ. The CDR3 is made up of 15 amino acids. V gave up 3 bases and J gave up 9 bases; unmatched junction bases: 10. The CDR3 region has the DNA TGTGCCAGCAGCCACGAGCAGGGGGCATCAGGTGAGCAGTTCTTC. It is translated as CASSHEQGASGEQFF.

This chain connects TRBV2 to TRBJ1-5, with D perhaps matching TRBD1 (5 bases). The CDR3 length is 13 residues. Germline-derived CDR1 and CDR2 are SNHLY and FYNNEI. V lost 5 bases to trimming and J lost 7 bases, with 12 bases between them. CDR3 DNA sequence: TGTGCCAGCAGTCAGGAGGGGACCCAGCCCCAGCATTTT. As protein: CASSQEGTQPQHF. The variable domain in full, with the rest retrieved from reference TRBV2 and TRBJ1-5, is EPEVTQTPSHQVTQMGQEVILRCVPISNHLYFYWYRQILGQKVEFLVSFYNNEISEKSEIFDDQFSVERPDGSNFTLKIRSTKLEDSAMYFCASSQEGTQPQHFGDGTRLSIL.

The genes are TRBV29-1 and TRBJ2-4, with D perhaps TRBD2 (6 bases). Germline values: CDR1 SQVTM, CDR2 ANQGSEA. Trimming removed 4 bases at V and 1 base at J, with 17 bases between. The CDR3 loop spans 16 amino acids. CDR3 sequence: CSVVGLAWGAKNIQYF. The CDR3 bases are TGCAGCGTTGTGGGGCTAGCGTGGGGGGCCAAAAACATTCAGTACTTC.

This clone was detected only once. This sequence joins TRBV4-2 and TRBJ2-7; TRBD2 matches at 14 bases. Germline values: CDR1 LGHNA, CDR2 YNFKEQ. CDR3 length: 19 amino acids. V dropped 3 bases and J dropped 7; count of bases not matched to a gene: 17. For the CDR3, the DNA is TGTGCCAGCAGCCAGATTAAACCGGGACTAGCGGGAGAGGTGGAGGAGCAGTACTTC. This codes for CASSQIKPGLAGEVEEQYF.

The chain recombines TRBV30 with TRBJ1-2, with D unresolved. Germline CDR1 is GTSNPN and CDR2 is SVGIG (reference sequence). The CDR3 is made up of 8 amino acids. V lost 5 bases and J 9 bases, leaving 4 bases between the germline ends. This chain's CDR3 is CAWGRYTF. For the CDR3, the DNA is TGTGCCTGGGGACGCTACACCTTC.

The genes are TRBV28 and TRBJ1-6; weak D call: TRBD1 (5 bases). This CDR3 comprises 16 residues. Germline assignment: CDR1 MDHEN and CDR2 SYDVKM. V lost 6 bases to trimming and J lost 13 bases, with 25 bases between them. CDR3 DNA: TGTGCCAGCAGGGAACGGGGTGGGCTCGCCCAGGGTCCCCTCCACTTT. Amino acids: CASRERGGLAQGPLHF.